This T cell receptor beta chain was recovered during a study of human T cells and chemical hapten exposure. Looking at the study overall: Patients' scalps got diphenylcyclopropenone weekly throughout the roughly 25-week study.

This CDR3 is 14 amino acids long. J gave up 2 bases and V 5 bases, and 5 bases lay outside the gene matches. CDR1 is SGHRS, CDR2 YFSETQ, per germline. Indicated time point: patch test 3, about 24 weeks after DPC sensitization. This sample's treatment: therapeutic diphenylcyclopropenone sensitization with weekly scalp DPC. Each donor was an alopecia patient between 18 and 70 years of age who qualified for DPC. This clonotype showed up just a few times. TCRdb called the RACE reads again in MiXCR, with one record for every CDR3 protein. The sample lists about 52,000 distinct CDR3 sequences, approximately 9.9% seen once, with roughly 17% in the top ten.

The sequencing used whole blood, collected in connection with sensitization to the hapten diphenylcyclopropenone (DPC). This sequence originates from a woman in her 40s with alopecia areata. Some clones in this sample may be carry-over from other donors' samples. The rearrangement uses TRBV5-1 and TRBJ2-3, with 7 bases fitting TRBD2. As DNA, the CDR3 is TGCGCCAGCAGAACTAGCGTCTCCACAGATACGCAGTATTTT. This gives the protein CASRTSVSTDTQYF.